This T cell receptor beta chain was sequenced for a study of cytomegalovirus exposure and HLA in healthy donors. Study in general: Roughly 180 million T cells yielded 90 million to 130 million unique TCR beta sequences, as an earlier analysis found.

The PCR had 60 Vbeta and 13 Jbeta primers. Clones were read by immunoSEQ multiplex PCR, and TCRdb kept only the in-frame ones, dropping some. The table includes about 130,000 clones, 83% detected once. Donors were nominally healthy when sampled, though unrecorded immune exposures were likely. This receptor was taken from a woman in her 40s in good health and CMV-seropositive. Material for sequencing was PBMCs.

CDR3 sequence: CASRDSDNEKLFF. DNA for the CDR3: TGTGCCAGCAGGGACAGTGATAATGAAAAACTGTTTTTT. V usage is TRBV28 and J usage is TRBJ1-4; possibly TRBD1 for D (6 bases). The CDR3 consists of 13 residues. The germline CDR1 and CDR2 sequences are MDHEN and SYDVKM. Trimming took 6 bases from V and 4 from J, leaving 9 bases between them.